The source of this T cell receptor (beta chain) is a study of blood T cells in healthy people across ages. CDR1 is SGHTA, CDR2 FQGTGA, per germline. V was shortened by 1 base and J by 2 bases, with 11 bases between the two germline ends. CDR3 length: 15 amino acids. This clonotype occurred a few times. The use of a sample-barcoded 5' primer and a J-beta primer mix characterized a second PCR of about 7 to 12 cycles. A template-switch adaptor that had 12 random nucleotides put a tag on each cDNA molecule. TCRdb re-called the 5' RACE reads through MiXCR, storing one row per CDR3 protein. Of some 1,800,000 distinct CDR3 sequences detected, roughly two fifths appear once; the ten largest clones hold 20% to 25%.

This receptor was identified in a human donor in good health. The chain carries TRBV7-3 and TRBJ2-5; D is perhaps TRBD2 (6 bases). Sequenced sample: blood. For the CDR3, the DNA is TGTGCCAGCAGCTTAATAGCTAGCGTACAAGAGACCCAGTACTTC. Translation gives CASSLIASVQETQYF.